These 9 T cell receptor beta chains share one sample of origin, sequenced in a study of beta chain features in type 1 diabetes. Since all of the isolated RNA was reverse transcribed, expressed TCRB transcripts were what got sequenced. Method: immunoSEQ multiplex PCR; TCRdb's copy keeps in-frame clones and lacks some. The sample records fewer than 900,000 clones, 17% being singletons. Specimen: naive CD4+ T cells from blood. These receptors originate from a woman between 18 and 29 years old in good health.

This clone occurred a few times. This chain joins TRBV6-5 and TRBJ2-1, with 12 positions matching TRBD2. The CDR3 consists of 15 residues. CDR1 is MNHEY and CDR2 is SVGAGI in the germline V gene. V was clipped by 6 bases and J by 6 bases; unmatched bases: 6. CDR3 in amino acids: CASRPTSGRSNEQFF. The CDR3 DNA reads TGTGCCAGCAGGCCCACTAGCGGGAGGTCCAATGAGCAGTTCTTC.

The V and J genes are TRBV10-3 and TRBJ2-2; a possible D gene is TRBD1 (6 bases). Germline loops: CDR1 ENHRY, CDR2 SYGVKD. The CDR3 contains 15 residues. V lost 6 bases and J lost 5, with 16 bases in between. CDR3 DNA sequence: TGTGCCATCAGCCTAGGGACACTGCCAACCGGGGAGCTGTTTTTT. Translating it yields CAISLGTLPTGELFF.

This sequence joins TRBV27 and TRBJ2-5; 10 nucleotides align to TRBD2. This CDR3 comprises 16 residues. J lost 1 base, V lost 8 bases, and 10 bases had no gene match. Germline values: CDR1 MNHEY, CDR2 SMNVEV (reference sequence). CDR3 in amino acids: CASATRTSGTQETQYF. CDR3 sequence (DNA): TGTGCCAGCGCAACTCGGACTAGCGGCACCCAAGAGACCCAGTACTTC.

The V and J genes are TRBV19 and TRBJ1-5; weak D call: TRBD1 (6 bases). Trimming shortened V by 3 bases and J by 6 bases, and 12 bases separated the two germline ends. CDR1 and CDR2 (germline): LNHDA, SQIVND (reference sequence). This CDR3 is built from 14 residues. In nucleotides, the CDR3 is TGTGCCAGTAGTATCGGTGACAGGTTTCAGCCCCAGCATTTT. It encodes CASSIGDRFQPQHF.

At least ten counts were recorded for this clone. The V gene is TRBV14, the J gene TRBJ2-1, with TRBD1 matching over 7 bases. In germline, CDR1 is SGHDN, CDR2 FVKESK. The V segment lost 10 bases and the J segment 3 bases; nucleotides outside the gene matches: 9. The CDR3 totals 14 residues. CDR3 in DNA: TGTGCCACCCAACTCGGGACAGTCTACAATGAGCAGTTCTTC. As protein: CATQLGTVYNEQFF.

The sample holds a few counts of this clone. This chain connects TRBV16 to TRBJ1-5; weak D call: TRBD1 (5 bases). Per the germline V gene, CDR1 is KGHSY and CDR2 is FQNENV. The V end was cut by 5 bases, the J end by 7 bases, with 12 bases between. This CDR3 spans 13 amino acids. The CDR3 DNA follows: TGTGCCAGCAGCGCAATAAGGGGCCAGCCCCAGCATTTT. This gives the protein CASSAIRGQPQHF.

The J gene is TRBJ2-1, the V gene TRBV28; 8 bases are shared with TRBD1. The germline CDR1 and CDR2 sequences are MDHEN and SYDVKM. The CDR3 consists of 16 residues. With 6 bases clipped from V and 3 bases from J, the junction kept 10 bases outside the gene matches. The CDR3 coding sequence is TGTGCCAGCAGCCCCGGAGGGACAGGACTCTACAATGAGCAGTTCTTC. Amino acid sequence: CASSPGGTGLYNEQFF.

About this clone itself: The identical CDR3 is also encoded by other nucleotide sequences in the sample. The chain carries TRBV2 and TRBJ2-3; either TRBD1 or TRBD2 may fit D (7 bases each). Looked up from germline, CDR1 is SNHLY and CDR2 is FYNNEI. V lost 7 bases and J lost 2, with 16 bases in between. The CDR3 extends over 15 amino acids. The CDR3 DNA is TGTGCCAGCAACATACAGGGGACTAACACAGATACGCAGTATTTT. It codes for CASNIQGTNTDTQYF.

This clone was seen only a few times. The same CDR3 can be traced to other DNA sequences in this sample. This rearrangement joins TRBV28 to TRBJ2-7; TRBD1 agrees at 9 bases. Germline V lookup: CDR1 MDHEN, CDR2 SYDVKM. The CDR3 has 15 amino acids. The junction had 3 bases not matched to a gene; V was cut back by 3 bases and J by 0 bases. CDR3 in amino acids: CASSLGDRASYEQYF. Written as DNA, the CDR3 is TGTGCCAGCAGTTTGGGGGACAGGGCCTCCTACGAGCAGTACTTC.